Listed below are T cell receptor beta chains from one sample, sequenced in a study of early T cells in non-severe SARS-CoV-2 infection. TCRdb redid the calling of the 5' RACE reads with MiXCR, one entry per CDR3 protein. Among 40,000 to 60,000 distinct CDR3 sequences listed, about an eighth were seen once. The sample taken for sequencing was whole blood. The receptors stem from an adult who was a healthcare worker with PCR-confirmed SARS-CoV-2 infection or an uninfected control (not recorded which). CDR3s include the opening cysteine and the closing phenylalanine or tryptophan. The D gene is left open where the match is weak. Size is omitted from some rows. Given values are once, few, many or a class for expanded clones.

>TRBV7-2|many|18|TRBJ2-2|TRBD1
CASSPDRDRGLWTGELFF
TGTGCCAGCAGCCCGGACCGGGACAGGGGGCTTTGGACCGGGGAGCTGTTTTTT
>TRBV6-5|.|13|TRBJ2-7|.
CASSSWGDYEQYF
TGTGCCAGCAGTTCGTGGGGGGATTACGAGCAGTACTTC
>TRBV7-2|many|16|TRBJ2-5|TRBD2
CASSLRTSGGGETQYF
TGTGCCAGCAGCCTGCGGACTAGCGGAGGAGGGGAGACCCAGTACTTC
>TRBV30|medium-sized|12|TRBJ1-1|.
CAGTTHRPEAFF
TGTGCCGGAACAACTCACAGGCCTGAAGCTTTCTTT
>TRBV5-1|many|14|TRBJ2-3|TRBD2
CASSYWRGMDTQYF
TGCGCCAGCAGCTATTGGCGGGGGATGGATACGCAGTATTTT
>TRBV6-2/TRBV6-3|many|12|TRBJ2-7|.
CASRQGGYEQYF
TGTGCCAGCAGACAGGGAGGCTACGAGCAGTACTTC
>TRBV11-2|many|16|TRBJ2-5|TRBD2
CASSLDPAGGRETQYF
TGTGCCAGCAGCTTAGATCCAGCGGGGGGGCGAGAGACCCAGTACTTC
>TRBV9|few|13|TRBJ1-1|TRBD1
CASSVGDSREAFF
TGTGCCAGCAGCGTAGGGGACAGCAGAGAAGCTTTCTTT
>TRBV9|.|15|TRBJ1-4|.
CASSVDWWANEKLFF
TGTGCCAGCAGCGTAGATTGGTGGGCTAATGAAAAACTGTTTTTT
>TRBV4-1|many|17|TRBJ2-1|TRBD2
CASSQDRTSGGYNEQFF
TGCGCCAGCAGCCAAGATAGGACTAGCGGGGGATACAATGAGCAGTTCTTC
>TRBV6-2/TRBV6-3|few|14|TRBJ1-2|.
CASSYFPRTDGYTF
TGTGCCAGCAGTTACTTCCCCAGGACGGATGGCTACACCTTC
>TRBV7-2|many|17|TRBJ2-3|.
CASSLGPAGLSTDTQYF
TGTGCCAGCAGCTTAGGTCCGGCGGGCCTTTCCACAGATACGCAGTATTTT
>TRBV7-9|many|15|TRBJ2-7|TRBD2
CASSLVASGPYEQYF
TGTGCCAGCAGCTTAGTTGCTAGCGGTCCCTACGAGCAGTACTTC